A single T cell receptor (beta chain) is shown here with its context. The antigen is undetermined. PCR primers comprised 60 Vbeta and 13 Jbeta primers. Generated by immunoSEQ multiplex PCR, the TCRdb table keeps only in-frame clones and is missing some. The sample yields tens of thousands of clones, around 75% seen once. These data belong to a study of cytomegalovirus exposure and HLA in healthy donors. Study-level results: Listed as cytomegalovirus-associated were about 160 TCR beta chains. Sequencing probably produced one cluster of sequence variants that were highly shared.

The sequence was obtained from a man aged 40-50 years in good health and CMV-seronegative. Sequences were obtained from PBMCs.

The CDR3 region has the DNA TGTGCCAGCAGTCACAAAATACAGGGGCCTAACACTGAAGCTTTCTTT. Its translation: CASSHKIQGPNTEAFF. The V call is TRBV2, the J call TRBJ1-1; 7 bases align to TRBD1. The germline gives CDR1 SNHLY, CDR2 FYNNEI. The CDR3 consists of 16 residues. V lost 5 bases to trimming and J lost 2 bases; unmatched junction nucleotides: 11.